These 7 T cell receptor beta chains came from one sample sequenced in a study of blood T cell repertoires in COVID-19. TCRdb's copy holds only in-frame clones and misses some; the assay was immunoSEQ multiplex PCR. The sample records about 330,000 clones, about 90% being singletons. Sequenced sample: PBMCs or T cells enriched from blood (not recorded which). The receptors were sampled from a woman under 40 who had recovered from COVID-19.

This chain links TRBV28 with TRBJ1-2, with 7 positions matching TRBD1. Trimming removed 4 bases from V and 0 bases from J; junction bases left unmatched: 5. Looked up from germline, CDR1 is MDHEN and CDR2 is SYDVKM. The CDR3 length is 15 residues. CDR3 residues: CASSSYDRANYGYTF. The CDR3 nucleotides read TGTGCCAGCAGTTCATACGACAGGGCTAACTATGGCTACACCTTC.

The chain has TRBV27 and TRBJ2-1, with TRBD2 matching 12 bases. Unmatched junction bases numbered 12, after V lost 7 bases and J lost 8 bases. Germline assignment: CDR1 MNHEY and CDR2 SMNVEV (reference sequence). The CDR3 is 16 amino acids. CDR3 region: CASTPRGLAGYYEQFF. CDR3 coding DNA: TGTGCCAGCACCCCCAGAGGACTAGCGGGGTATTATGAGCAGTTCTTC.

CDR3 in amino acids: CASSLHLRDSSVPGYGYTF. In DNA form, the CDR3 reads TGCGCCAGCAGCTTGCACCTCCGGGACAGTTCGGTCCCCGGCTATGGCTACACCTTC. This chain links TRBV5-1 with TRBJ1-2; TRBD1 agrees at 7 bases. Per germline, CDR1 SGHRS and CDR2 YFSETQ. This CDR3 contains 19 residues. J was trimmed by 4 bases and V by 1 base; bases with no gene match: 19.

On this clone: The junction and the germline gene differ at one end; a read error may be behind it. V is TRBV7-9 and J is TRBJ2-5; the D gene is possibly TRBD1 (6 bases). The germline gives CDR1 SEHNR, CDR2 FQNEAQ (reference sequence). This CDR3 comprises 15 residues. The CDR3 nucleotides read TGTGCCAGCAGCTTGGCACCAGGGGTTGAAGAAACCCAGTACTTC. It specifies CASSLAPGVEETQYF.

The CDR3 is CASSVALGSSGNTIYF. CDR3 nucleotide sequence: TGTGCCAGCAGCGTAGCTCTAGGGAGCTCTGGAAACACCATATATTTT. The chain links TRBV9 to TRBJ1-3, with D unresolved. V was pared by 0 bases and J by 0 bases, with 10 bases between. Germline assignment: CDR1 SGDLS and CDR2 YYNGEE. The CDR3 loop spans 16 amino acids.

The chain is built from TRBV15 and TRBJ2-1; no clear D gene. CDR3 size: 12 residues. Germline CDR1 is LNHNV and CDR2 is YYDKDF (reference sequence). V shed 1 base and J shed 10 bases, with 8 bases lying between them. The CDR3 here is CATSRGLREQFF. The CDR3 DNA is TGTGCCACCAGCAGAGGGTTGAGGGAGCAGTTCTTC.

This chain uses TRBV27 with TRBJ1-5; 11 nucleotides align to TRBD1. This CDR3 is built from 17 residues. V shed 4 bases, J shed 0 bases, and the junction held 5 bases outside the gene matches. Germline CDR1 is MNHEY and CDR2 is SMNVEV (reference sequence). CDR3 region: CASSSGQGAFSNQPQHF. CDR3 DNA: TGTGCCAGCAGTTCCGGACAGGGGGCCTTTAGCAATCAGCCCCAGCATTTT.